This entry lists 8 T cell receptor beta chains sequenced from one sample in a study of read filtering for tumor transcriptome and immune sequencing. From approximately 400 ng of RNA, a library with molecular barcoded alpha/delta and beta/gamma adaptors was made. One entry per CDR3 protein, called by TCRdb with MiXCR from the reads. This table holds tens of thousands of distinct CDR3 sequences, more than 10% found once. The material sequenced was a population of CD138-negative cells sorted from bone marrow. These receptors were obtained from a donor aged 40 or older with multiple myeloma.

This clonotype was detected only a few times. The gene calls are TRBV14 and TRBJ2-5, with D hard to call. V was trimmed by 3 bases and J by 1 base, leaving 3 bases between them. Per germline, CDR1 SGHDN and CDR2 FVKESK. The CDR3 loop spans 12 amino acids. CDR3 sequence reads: CASSHSQETQYF. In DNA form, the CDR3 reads TGTGCCAGCAGCCATAGCCAAGAGACCCAGTACTTC.

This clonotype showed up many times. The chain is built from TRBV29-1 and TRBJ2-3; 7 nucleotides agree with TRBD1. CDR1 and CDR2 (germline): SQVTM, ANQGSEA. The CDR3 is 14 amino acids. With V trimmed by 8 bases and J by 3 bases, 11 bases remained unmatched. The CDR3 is CSYLGDRETDTQYF. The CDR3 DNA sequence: TGCAGCTATCTAGGAGACAGGGAAACAGATACGCAGTATTTT.

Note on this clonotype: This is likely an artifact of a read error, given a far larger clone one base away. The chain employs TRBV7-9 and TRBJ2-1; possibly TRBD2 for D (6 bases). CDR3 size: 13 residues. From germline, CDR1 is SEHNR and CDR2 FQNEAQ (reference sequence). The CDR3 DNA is TGTGTCAGCAGTAGCGGACCTTACAATGAGCAGTTCTTC. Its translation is CVSSSGPYNEQFF. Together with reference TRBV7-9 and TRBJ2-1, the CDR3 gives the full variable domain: DTGVSQNPRHKITKRGQNVTFRCDPISEHNRLYWYRQTLGQGPEFLTYFQNEAQLEKSRLLSDRFSAERPKGSFSTLEIQRTEQGDSAMYLCVSSSGPYNEQFFGPGTRLTVL.

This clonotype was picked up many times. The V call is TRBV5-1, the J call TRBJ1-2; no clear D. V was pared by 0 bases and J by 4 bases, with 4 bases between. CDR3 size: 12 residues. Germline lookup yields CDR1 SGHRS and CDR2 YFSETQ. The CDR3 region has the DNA TGCGCCAGCAGCTTGGATGCCTATGGCTACACCTTC. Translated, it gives CASSLDAYGYTF.

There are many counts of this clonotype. CDR3 residues: CSARYPTGSLNTEAFF. The CDR3 DNA is TGCAGTGCTAGATATCCTACGGGCAGCTTAAACACTGAAGCTTTCTTT. The J gene is TRBJ1-1, the V gene TRBV20-1, with D unresolved. The CDR3 is made up of 16 amino acids. The V and J ends lost 2 bases and 2 bases respectively, with 18 bases between them. Germline V gives CDR1 DFQATT, CDR2 SNEGSKA (reference sequence).

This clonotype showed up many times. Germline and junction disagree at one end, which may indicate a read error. CDR3 DNA: TGTGCCGGCAGTGAATGGGAGGCCGGCAATCAGCCCCAGCATTTT. Translation: CAGSEWEAGNQPQHF. This sequence joins TRBV6-1 and TRBJ1-5; D call uncertain. The CDR3 totals 15 residues. Germline V lookup: CDR1 MNHNS, CDR2 SASEGT.

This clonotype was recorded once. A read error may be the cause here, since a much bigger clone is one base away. CDR3 in DNA: TGTGCCAGCAGCTTTTCTTCCGGTTCTGGGGCCAACGTCCTGACTTTC. Translation: CASSFSSGSGANVLTF. J is TRBJ2-6 and V is TRBV7-9, with no clear D. Germline V CDR1 and CDR2: SEHNR, FQNEAQ (reference sequence). V lost 3 bases, J lost 1 base, and 10 bases lay in between. The CDR3 runs 16 residues.

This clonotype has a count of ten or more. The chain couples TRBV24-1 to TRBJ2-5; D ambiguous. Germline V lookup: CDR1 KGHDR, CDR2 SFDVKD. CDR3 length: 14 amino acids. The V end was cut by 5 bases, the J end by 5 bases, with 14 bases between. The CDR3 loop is CATSVSDPEETQYF. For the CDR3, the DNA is TGTGCCACCAGTGTGAGCGACCCCGAGGAGACCCAGTACTTC.